This T cell receptor beta chain is from a study of CD8+ T cells in alopecia areata. About the research overall: Patients in the study were on tofacitinib for 6 to 18 months, then off it for 6 months. Study conclusions and caveats: Uncertain still, given a single nonresponder, is whether baseline CD8+ expansion links to response. Clonality in lesional scalp, especially alopecia totalis/universalis, exceeded that of normal scalp. Patients showed less clear TCR sequence sharing than mice, possibly partly because of HLA diversity.

Treatment here: oral pan-JAK inhibitor, 5-10 mg twice daily. Extraction and reverse transcription of RNA yielded cDNA as the sequencing template. The repertoire was sequenced with immunoSEQ multiplex PCR; TCRdb's copy has only in-frame clones and lacks some. The data contain approximately 190,000 clones, roughly 64% of them singletons. On this clone itself: What it binds is unknown.

The CDR3 loop spans 16 amino acids. Germline CDR1 SGHRS, CDR2 YFSETQ. Between the trimmed V and J ends, which lost 0 bases and 0 bases, there was a span of 9 bases. V is TRBV5-1 and J is TRBJ2-2; a possible D gene is TRBD1 (5 bases). The source of this sequence is a human donor with alopecia areata. This specimen consisted of CD4+ T cells sorted from blood, obtained at week 24, from a patient treated with tofacitinib. The DNA of the CDR3 is TGCGCCAGCAGCTTGGGGCAGGGTGCGAACACCGGGGAGCTGTTTTTT. Protein: CASSLGQGANTGELFF.